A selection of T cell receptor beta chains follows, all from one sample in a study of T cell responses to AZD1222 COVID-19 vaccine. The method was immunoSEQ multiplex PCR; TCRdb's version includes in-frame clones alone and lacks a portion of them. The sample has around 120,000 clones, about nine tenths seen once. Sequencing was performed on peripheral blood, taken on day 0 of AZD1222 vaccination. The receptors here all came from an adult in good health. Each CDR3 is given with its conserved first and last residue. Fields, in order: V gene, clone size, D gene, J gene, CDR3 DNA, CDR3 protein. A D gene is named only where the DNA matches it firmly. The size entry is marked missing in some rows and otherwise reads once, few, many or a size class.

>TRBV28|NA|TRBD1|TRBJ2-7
TGTGCCAGCAGTTTACGAAACCGGGACAGGGGATCCTACGAGCAGTACTTC
CASSLRNRDRGSYEQYF
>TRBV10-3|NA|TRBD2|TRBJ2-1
TGTGCCATCAGCGAGGGACTAAACTCCTACAATGAGCAGTTCTTC
CAISEGLNSYNEQFF
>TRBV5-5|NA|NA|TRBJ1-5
TGTGCCAGCACCGCTTCCCTGGACAGACGCAATCAGCCCCAGCATTTT
CASTASLDRRNQPQHF
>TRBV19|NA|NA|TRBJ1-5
TGTGCCAGTAGGCCGGGACGGAACAATAATCAGCCCCAGCATTTT
CASRPGRNNNQPQHF
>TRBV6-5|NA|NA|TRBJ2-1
TGTGCCAGCAGTTTTTTAGAAGACAATGAGCAGTTCTTC
CASSFLEDNEQFF
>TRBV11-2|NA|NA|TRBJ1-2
TGTGCCAGCAGCTTAGAGCCAGGGGTGGGTGGCTACACCTTC
CASSLEPGVGGYTF
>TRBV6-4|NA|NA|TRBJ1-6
TGTGCCAGCAGTGAACAGGATAATTCACCCCTCCACTTT
CASSEQDNSPLHF
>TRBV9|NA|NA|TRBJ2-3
TGTGCCAGCAGCGTCGAACTAGGGCGAGGGGATACGCAGTATTTT
CASSVELGRGDTQYF
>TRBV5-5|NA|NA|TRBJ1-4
TGTGCCAGCAGCTTGTTCTCAACAGAGGAAAAACTGTTTTTT
CASSLFSTEEKLFF
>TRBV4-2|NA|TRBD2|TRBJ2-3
TGTGCCAGCAGCCAATATAGTTCTAGCGGAGGGCGCACAGATACGCAGTATTTT
CASSQYSSSGGRTDTQYF
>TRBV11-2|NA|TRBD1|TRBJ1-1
TGTGCCAGCAGCTTAGGCCGAACAAACAGGGGTGAAGCTTTCTTT
CASSLGRTNRGEAFF
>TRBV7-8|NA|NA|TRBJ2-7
TGTGCCAGCAGCTTAGCGCCGTCTTTTTATAGCTCCTACGAGCAGTACTTC
CASSLAPSFYSSYEQYF
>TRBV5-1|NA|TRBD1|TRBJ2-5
TGCGCCAGCAGCGCTGTTCCCCGGGACAGGGGACAAGAGACCCAGTACTTC
CASSAVPRDRGQETQYF
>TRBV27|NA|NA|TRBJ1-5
TGTGCCAGCAGTTTGCTAGGATGGAATCAGCCCCAGCATTTT
CASSLLGWNQPQHF
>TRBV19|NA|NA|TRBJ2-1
TGTGCCAGTAACGCTGTGGGCTCCTACAATGAGCAGTTCTTC
CASNAVGSYNEQFF
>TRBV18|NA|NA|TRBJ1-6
TGTGCCAGCTCACCGGCAGGGTCACCCCTCCACTTT
CASSPAGSPLHF
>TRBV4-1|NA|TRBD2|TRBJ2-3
TGCGCCTCGGCGGGAGTAAGCACAGATACGCAGTATTTT
CASAGVSTDTQYF
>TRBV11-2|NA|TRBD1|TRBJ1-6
TGTGCCAGCAGCGAGGTCAGGGGGTATAATTCACCCCTCCACTTT
CASSEVRGYNSPLHF
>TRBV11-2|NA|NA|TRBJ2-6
TGTGCCAGCAGCTCGAAGGGTTCTGGGGCCAACGTCCTGACTTTC
CASSSKGSGANVLTF
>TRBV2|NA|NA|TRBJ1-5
TGTGCCAGCAGTGCCACCGTTGGGGTGTCGCCCCAGCATTTT
CASSATVGVSPQHF
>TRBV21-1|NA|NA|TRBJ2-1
TGTGCCAGCAGCAAACTGCCTAGCGGGAGAGCCTACAATGAGCAGTTCTTC
CASSKLPSGRAYNEQFF
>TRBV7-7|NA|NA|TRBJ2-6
TGTGCCAGCAGCGGCGCGACTAAGTGCCACAAAGTCGGGAACGTCCTGACTTTC
CASSGATKCHKVGNVLTF
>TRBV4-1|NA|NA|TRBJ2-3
TGCGCCAGCAGCAGACAACCGGGCCAAGGGGGAGATACGCAGTATTTT
CASSRQPGQGGDTQYF
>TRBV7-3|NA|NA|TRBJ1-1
TGTGCCAGCAGCTACAGTTTAGGGGTTCCTGAAGCTTTCTTT
CASSYSLGVPEAFF
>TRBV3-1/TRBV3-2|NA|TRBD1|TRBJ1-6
TGTGCCAGCAGTCAACAGGGGAGGGATTCACCCCTCCACTTT
CASSQQGRDSPLHF
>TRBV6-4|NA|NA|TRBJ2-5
TGTGCCAGCAGTGACTTCCCGAACCAAGAGACCCAGTACTTC
CASSDFPNQETQYF
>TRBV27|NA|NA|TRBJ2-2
TGTGCCAGCAGTTTCAGGGCCGAGCTGTTTTTT
CASSFRAELFF
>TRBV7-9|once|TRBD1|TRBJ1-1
TGTGCCAGCAGGAGACAGGGGGGGACTGAAGCTTTCTTT
CASRRQGGTEAFF
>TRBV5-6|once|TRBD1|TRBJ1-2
TGTGCCAGCACCCGGGGACAGGTGGACTATGGCTACACCTTC
CASTRGQVDYGYTF
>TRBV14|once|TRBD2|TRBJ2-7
TGTGCCAGCAGCCAAGGACTAGCTGGCTACGAGCAGTACTTC
CASSQGLAGYEQYF
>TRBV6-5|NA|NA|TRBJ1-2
TGTGCCAGCAGCTACATCGTGGCAGCAGCTAACTATGGCTACACCTTC
CASSYIVAAANYGYTF
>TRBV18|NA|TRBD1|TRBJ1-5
TGTGCCAGCTCACCGCGACAGGGGGATCAGCCCCAGCATTTT
CASSPRQGDQPQHF
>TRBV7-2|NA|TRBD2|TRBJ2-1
TGTGCCAGCAGCTTCAGACTAGCGGGAGGGATGCAGTTCTTC
CASSFRLAGGMQFF
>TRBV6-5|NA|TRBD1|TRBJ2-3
TGTGCCAGCAGTTCTTCAGGGGGAAGGAATACGCAGTATTTT
CASSSSGGRNTQYF
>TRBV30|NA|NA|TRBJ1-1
TGTGCCTGGAGTGTTCGTCAAGATACTGAAGCTTTCTTT
CAWSVRQDTEAFF
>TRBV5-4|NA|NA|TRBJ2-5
TGTGCCAGCAGCTTGGACAGGTCGTGGGGGGAGACCCAGTACTTC
CASSLDRSWGETQYF